The 3 T cell receptor beta chains listed next were all sequenced from one sample in a study of cytomegalovirus exposure and HLA in healthy donors (dated by TCRdb to about 2017). The method behind the library was the immunoSEQ multiplex PCR assay. For the multiplex PCR, a mixture combining 60 forward primers for TCR Vbeta segments and 13 reverse primers for TCR Jbeta segments was used. TCRdb holds this immuneACCESS table with in-frame rearrangements only. Some clones are missing; in checked studies, unresolved V genes explain under half, and the rest has no known cause. The sample table records tens of thousands of clones; about 70% of these occur just once. Together, the top ten hold about 6.2% of the sample. The sample consisted of PBMCs. The receptors shown here come from a woman aged 45-59 years in good health and CMV-seropositive.

The chain has TRBV4-1 and TRBJ2-1; 7 nucleotides line up with TRBD2. With 0 bases clipped from V and 12 bases from J, the junction kept 5 bases outside the gene matches. Germline-derived CDR1 and CDR2 are MGHRA and YSYEKL. The CDR3 is made up of 13 amino acids. CDR3 bases: TGCGCCAGCAGCCAAGATTGGGGGGGATTGCAGTTCTTC. This translates into CASSQDWGGLQFF.

The chain joins TRBV29-1 to TRBJ1-2, with 7 positions matching TRBD1. The CDR3 is made up of 12 amino acids. Germline-derived CDR1 and CDR2 are SQVTM and ANQGSEA. V lost 5 bases to trimming and J lost 6 bases; unmatched junction nucleotides: 6. The CDR3 reads CSVRGTENGYTF. The DNA of the CDR3 is TGCAGCGTTAGAGGGACAGAAAATGGCTACACCTTC.

V gene TRBV5-1 combines with J gene TRBJ1-2; 7 nucleotides match TRBD1. Trimming removed 4 bases from V and 3 bases from J; junction bases left unmatched: 6. The CDR3 length is 14 residues. Per the germline V gene, CDR1 is SGHRS and CDR2 is YFSETQ. DNA of the CDR3: TGCGCCAGCAGCAGGGACAGAGAGTACTATGGCTACACCTTC. Protein: CASSRDREYYGYTF.